Listed below are T cell receptor beta chains from one sample, sequenced in a study of CD8 T cells in ankylosing spondylitis. TCRdb re-called the 5' RACE reads with MiXCR, one entry per CDR3 protein. The sample has roughly 150,000 distinct CDR3 sequences, roughly a third seen once. Sequencing used synovial fluid, either unsorted or a sorted T cell fraction (not recorded which). These receptors were obtained from a male donor with ankylosing spondylitis. The conserved cysteine and the conserved F or W are not part of the CDR3 here. D genes are given only for firm matches.

TRBV29-1 . SAGQTGYEQY
TRBV6-5 TRBD1 ASSYSRTGQGIYEQY
TRBV2 . ATRLTSRTDTQY
TRBV5-1 TRBD1 ASSLEGGNYNEQF
TRBV20-1 TRBD1 SARDRGRDTQY
TRBV20-1 TRBD2 SALRPSGNTDTQY
TRBV29-1 TRBD2 SALRLAGSVVDEQF
TRBV10-3 TRBD2 ATATSGGQETQY
TRBV2 . ASRGSGVIYGYT
TRBV5-1 . ASSLGPSRSEQY
TRBV6-1 TRBD1 ASNTWDRVSNTEAF
TRBV6-2/TRBV6-3 . ASSRGGTNNRELF
TRBV7-9 . ASIPSGNYGYT
TRBV2 . ASKTSTGFYGYT
TRBV12-3/TRBV12-4 . ASSGNENGELF